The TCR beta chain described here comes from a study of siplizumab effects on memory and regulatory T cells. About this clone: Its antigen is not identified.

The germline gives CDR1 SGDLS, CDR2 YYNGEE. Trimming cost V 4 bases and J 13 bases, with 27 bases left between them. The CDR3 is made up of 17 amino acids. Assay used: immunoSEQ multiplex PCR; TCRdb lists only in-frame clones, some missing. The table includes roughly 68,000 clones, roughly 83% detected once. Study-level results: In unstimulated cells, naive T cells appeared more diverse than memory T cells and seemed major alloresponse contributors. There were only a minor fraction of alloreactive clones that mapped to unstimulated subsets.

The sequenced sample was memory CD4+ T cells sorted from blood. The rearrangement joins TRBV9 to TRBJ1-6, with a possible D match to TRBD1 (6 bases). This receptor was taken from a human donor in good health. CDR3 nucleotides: TGTGCCAGCAGCCCAACTACAGGGCCATCCTCCCGACGGCCCCTCCACTTT. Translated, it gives CASSPTTGPSSRRPLHF.